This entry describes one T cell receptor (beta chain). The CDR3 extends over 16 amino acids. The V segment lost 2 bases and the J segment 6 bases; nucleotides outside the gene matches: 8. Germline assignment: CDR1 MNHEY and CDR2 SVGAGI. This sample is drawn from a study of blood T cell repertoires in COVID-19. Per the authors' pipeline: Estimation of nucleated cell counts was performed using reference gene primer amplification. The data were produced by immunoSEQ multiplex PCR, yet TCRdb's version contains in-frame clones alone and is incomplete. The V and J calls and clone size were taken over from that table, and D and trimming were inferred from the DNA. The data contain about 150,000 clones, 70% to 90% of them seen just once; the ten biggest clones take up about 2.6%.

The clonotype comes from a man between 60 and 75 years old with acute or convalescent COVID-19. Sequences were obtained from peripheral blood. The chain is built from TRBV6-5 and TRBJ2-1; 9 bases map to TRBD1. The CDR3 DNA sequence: TGTGCCAGCAGTTACCATGGGACAGGGAGAGTCAATGAGCAGTTCTTC. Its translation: CASSYHGTGRVNEQFF.